This T cell receptor beta chain was recorded in a study of blood T cell repertoires in COVID-19. Original methodology: Reference gene primers were amplified, and this amplification served to estimate nucleated cell counts. Only in-frame clones appear in the TCRdb table, and some are missing; sequencing was by immunoSEQ multiplex PCR. The D gene and trimming were derived from the DNA, and the V and J assignments and clone size from that table. Among 130,000 or so clones, over 70% were seen once, and the ten largest hold over 15%. V shed 3 bases and J shed 4 bases, with 13 bases lying between them. Germline V gene data show CDR1 as KGHSH and CDR2 as LQKENI. The CDR3 covers 15 residues.

The sequenced sample was peripheral blood. The TCR comes from a man aged 80 or over with acute or convalescent COVID-19. This chain connects TRBV18 to TRBJ2-1; maybe TRBD2 (7 bases). CDR3 loop: CASSPGGGAYNEQFF. CDR3 DNA sequence: TGTGCCAGCTCACCCGGCGGGGGCGCTTACAATGAGCAGTTCTTC. Full variable domain (rest looked up from reference TRBV18 and TRBJ2-1): NAGVMQNPRHLVRRRGQEARLRCSPMKGHSHVYWYRQLPEEGLKFMVYLQKENIIDESGMPKERFSAEFPKEGPSILRIQQVVRGDSAAYFCASSPGGGAYNEQFFGPGTRLTVL.